The rows below give T cell receptor beta chains drawn from one sample of a study of blood T cell repertoires in COVID-19. Clones were read by immunoSEQ multiplex PCR, and TCRdb kept only the in-frame ones, dropping some. Of 110,000 or so clones listed, 65% to 90% are singletons. The sample consisted of peripheral blood. Every receptor here comes from a woman aged 80 or over with active or convalescent COVID-19. CDR3s include the opening cysteine and the closing phenylalanine or tryptophan. Each record gives: D gene, CDR3 length, clone size, J gene, V gene, CDR3 protein, CDR3 DNA. The D gene is left open where the match is weak. The size of a clone is reported for some rows only, either as once, few or many, or as a class for expanded clones.

TRBD1 | 16 | - | TRBJ2-1 | TRBV28 | CASSLLGQGAWNEQFF | TGTGCCAGCAGTTTACTGGGACAGGGGGCATGGAATGAGCAGTTCTTC
TRBD1 | 17 | - | TRBJ2-7 | TRBV27 | CASSLRVDRPGTYEQYF | TGTGCCAGCAGTTTAAGGGTGGACAGGCCTGGGACCTACGAGCAGTACTTC
- | 13 | - | TRBJ2-1 | TRBV21-1 | CASGTGDMNEQFF | TGTGCCAGCGGGACAGGGGATATGAATGAGCAGTTCTTC
- | 14 | few | TRBJ2-3 | TRBV7-8 | CASSLAEATDTQYF | TGTGCCAGCAGCTTAGCGGAGGCCACAGATACGCAGTATTTT
TRBD2 | 14 | once | TRBJ2-1 | TRBV7-3 | CASKGAGVRNEQFF | TGTGCCAGCAAGGGAGCGGGAGTCCGCAATGAGCAGTTCTTC
TRBD2 | 17 | - | TRBJ2-7 | TRBV4-2 | CASSQGTSGTTIYEQYF | TGTGCCAGCAGCCAAGGGACTAGCGGGACCACGATCTACGAGCAGTACTTC
TRBD2 | 15 | - | TRBJ2-2 | TRBV6-4 | CASSPGLAGPGELFF | TGTGCCAGCAGTCCCGGACTAGCGGGACCCGGGGAGCTGTTTTTT
TRBD1 | 14 | - | TRBJ2-7 | TRBV28 | CASTATGGIYEQYF | TGTGCCAGCACTGCGACAGGGGGCATCTACGAGCAGTACTTC
TRBD2 | 13 | - | TRBJ2-5 | TRBV19 | CASSPGGRETQYF | TGTGCCAGTAGCCCGGGGGGGCGAGAGACCCAGTACTTC
TRBD1 | 16 | - | TRBJ2-7 | TRBV18 | CASSVTSGTGAHEQYF | TGTGCCAGCTCAGTAACTTCCGGGACAGGTGCCCACGAGCAGTACTTC
TRBD1 | 16 | few | TRBJ1-1 | TRBV5-6 | CASSRTGGGKSTEAFF | TGTGCCAGCAGCCGGACAGGGGGCGGAAAAAGCACTGAAGCTTTCTTT
- | 14 | - | TRBJ2-7 | TRBV4-1 | CASSQPGSSYEQYF | TGCGCCAGCAGCCAACCCGGGAGCTCCTACGAGCAGTACTTC
TRBD1 | 12 | - | TRBJ1-2 | TRBV7-9 | CASSSDRGGYTF | TGTGCCAGCAGCTCAGACAGGGGTGGCTACACCTTC
- | 10 | - | TRBJ1-1 | TRBV9 | CASSVVRGSF | TGTGCCAGCAGCGTAGTTAGGGGTTCCTTT
TRBD2 | 15 | - | TRBJ2-1 | TRBV7-9 | CASTIGEGRANEQFF | TGTGCCAGCACCATTGGCGAGGGGAGGGCCAATGAGCAGTTCTTC
- | 13 | - | TRBJ1-2 | TRBV3-1/TRBV3-2 | CASSQRSYYGYTF | TGTGCCAGCAGCCAACGGTCCTACTATGGCTACACCTTC
TRBD2 | 13 | - | TRBJ2-1 | TRBV6-5 | CATRLAFGDEQFF | TGTGCCACCAGACTAGCGTTTGGGGATGAGCAGTTCTTC
TRBD1 | 15 | - | TRBJ2-3 | TRBV9 | CASSVAGQGAYAQYF | TGTGCCAGCAGCGTAGCGGGACAGGGGGCCTATGCGCAGTATTTT
- | 15 | - | TRBJ2-1 | TRBV5-1 | CASSFGGSTYNEQFF | TGCGCCAGCAGCTTCGGGGGTAGTACCTACAATGAGCAGTTCTTC
TRBD1 | 15 | once | TRBJ1-2 | TRBV5-4 | CASSPAGNRGSGYTF | TGTGCCAGCAGCCCTGCGGGCAACAGGGGAAGTGGCTACACCTTC
TRBD2 | 14 | - | TRBJ2-5 | TRBV10-3 | CAIREGLAGETQYF | TGTGCCATCAGGGAAGGACTAGCGGGCGAGACCCAGTACTTC
TRBD2 | 16 | - | TRBJ2-5 | TRBV7-9 | CASSLDLAGPQETQYF | TGTGCCAGCAGCTTAGACTTAGCGGGTCCCCAAGAGACCCAGTACTTC
- | 16 | - | TRBJ2-1 | TRBV21-1 | CASSPREREGYNEQFF | TGTGCCAGCAGCCCTAGGGAGCGGGAGGGGTACAATGAGCAGTTCTTC
- | 13 | - | TRBJ2-1 | TRBV12-3/TRBV12-4 | CASSLPPGTPSFF | TGTGCCAGCAGTTTACCCCCAGGGACTCCTTCGTTCTTC
- | 16 | once | TRBJ1-3 | TRBV4-1 | CASSQVGTSTGNTIYF | TGCGCCAGCAGCCAAGTCGGGACTAGTACTGGAAACACCATATATTTT
- | 11 | - | TRBJ2-7 | TRBV28 | CASTLGYEQYF | TGTGCCAGCACCCTCGGGTACGAGCAGTACTTC
- | 14 | - | TRBJ1-1 | TRBV19 | CASSKARPNTEAFF | TGTGCCAGTAGTAAGGCCAGGCCGAACACTGAAGCTTTCTTT
TRBD2 | 15 | - | TRBJ2-1 | TRBV5-4 | CASSLSGLAHNEQFF | TGTGCCAGCAGCTTGTCGGGACTAGCCCACAATGAGCAGTTCTTC
TRBD2 | 19 | few | TRBJ2-6 | TRBV29-1 | CSVAGTSGRNSPGANVLTF | TGCAGCGTTGCCGGGACTAGCGGGAGGAACTCCCCTGGGGCCAACGTCCTGACTTTC
TRBD2 | 14 | - | TRBJ2-1 | TRBV7-3 | CASSPRTSYNEQFF | TGTGCCAGCAGCCCCCGGACTAGCTACAATGAGCAGTTCTTC
- | 15 | few | TRBJ1-1 | TRBV9 | CASSVGGHMNTEAFF | TGTGCCAGCAGCGTAGGGGGACACATGAACACTGAAGCTTTCTTT
- | 17 | - | TRBJ2-3 | TRBV7-2 | CASSFVGAGDKADTQYF | TGTGCCAGCAGCTTTGTGGGGGCGGGAGATAAAGCAGATACGCAGTATTTT
TRBD2 | 16 | few | TRBJ2-3 | TRBV14 | CASSHLAGRGTDTQYF | TGTGCCAGCAGCCATCTAGCGGGACGGGGCACAGATACGCAGTATTTT
- | 17 | - | TRBJ1-3 | TRBV4-2 | CASSQRDTGFSGNTIYF | TGTGCCAGCAGCCAAAGAGATACAGGTTTCTCTGGAAACACCATATATTTT
TRBD2 | 15 | once | TRBJ2-3 | TRBV3-1/TRBV3-2 | CASSPGLAGGDTQYF | TGTGCCAGCAGCCCCGGACTAGCGGGAGGCGATACGCAGTATTTT
TRBD2 | 16 | few | TRBJ2-2 | TRBV10-3 | CATRGTSGRNTGELFF | TGTGCCACACGCGGGACTAGCGGGCGGAACACCGGGGAGCTGTTTTTT
- | 15 | - | TRBJ2-7 | TRBV5-5 | CASSPGLGPSYEQYF | TGTGCCAGCAGCCCGGGACTGGGACCCTCCTACGAGCAGTACTTC
TRBD1 | 12 | - | TRBJ2-7 | TRBV10-3 | CATQTGTYEQYF | TGTGCCACCCAGACAGGGACCTACGAGCAGTACTTC
TRBD1 | 17 | - | TRBJ1-1 | TRBV18 | CASSPREQGATNTEAFF | TGTGCCAGCTCACCAAGAGAACAGGGGGCGACGAACACTGAAGCTTTCTTT
TRBD1 | 13 | - | TRBJ1-4 | TRBV30 | CAWSVEWTGQLFF | TGTGCCTGGAGTGTCGAATGGACAGGTCAACTGTTTTTT
TRBD1 | 15 | - | TRBJ1-3 | TRBV6-4 | CASSDGTGPGNTIYF | TGTGCCAGCAGTGACGGGACAGGGCCTGGAAACACCATATATTTT
- | 15 | - | TRBJ1-1 | TRBV4-1 | CASRLAGLTNTEAFF | TGCGCCAGCAGACTAGCGGGACTCACGAACACTGAAGCTTTCTTT
TRBD1 | 15 | - | TRBJ2-2 | TRBV10-3 | CAISESTTGFGELFF | TGTGCCATCAGTGAGTCCACGACAGGGTTCGGGGAGCTGTTTTTT